Following are 9 T cell receptor beta chains from one sample sequenced in a study of blood T cell repertoires in COVID-19. Assay used: immunoSEQ multiplex PCR; TCRdb lists only in-frame clones, some missing. The table lists 270,000 or so clones, roughly 91% of them singletons. Input material: peripheral blood. Source of these receptors: a middle-aged man with acute or convalescent COVID-19.

V is TRBV7-3 and J is TRBJ2-7; possibly TRBD1 for D (6 bases). The CDR3 is 12 residues long. Trimming took off 1 base at V and 6 bases at J, with 7 bases between the two ends. The germline CDR1 and CDR2 sequences are SGHTA and FQGTGA. This CDR3 reads CASSLKGGEQYF. The CDR3, as DNA: TGTGCCAGCAGCTTAAAAGGGGGCGAGCAGTACTTC.

V gene TRBV7-2 combines with J gene TRBJ1-2, with 10 positions matching TRBD1. The CDR3 is made up of 14 amino acids. J was trimmed by 5 bases and V by 5 bases; bases with no gene match: 5. CDR1 and CDR2 (germline): SGHTA, FQGNSA. The CDR3 sequence is CASSLGTGDYGYTF. The CDR3 DNA follows: TGTGCCAGCAGCCTTGGGACAGGGGATTATGGCTACACCTTC.

This clone came up once. The genes are TRBV20-1 and TRBJ2-7; D possibly corresponds to TRBD1 (6 bases). Trimming shortened V by 5 bases and J by 4 bases, and 9 bases separated the two germline ends. Germline V gene sequence: CDR1 DFQATT, CDR2 SNEGSKA (reference sequence). This CDR3 is built from 11 residues. The CDR3 nucleotides read TGCAGTGCTGGCAGGGGTTACGAGCAGTACTTC. Translation gives CSAGRGYEQYF.

The chain recombines TRBV29-1 with TRBJ1-2; D unresolved. Germline V lookup: CDR1 SQVTM, CDR2 ANQGSEA. Trimming shortened V by 7 bases and J by 7 bases, and 13 bases separated the two germline ends. CDR3 size: 11 residues. The CDR3 coding sequence is TGCAGCGCCTGGGAGACCGCTGGCTACACCTTC. It codes for CSAWETAGYTF.

In this sample, this clone turned up a few times. In DNA form, the CDR3 reads TGTGCCAGTAGTATCGGGACTTTGAACACTGAAGCTTTCTTT. Translation gives CASSIGTLNTEAFF. V and J are TRBV19 and TRBJ1-1, with a tentative D call TRBD1 (5 bases). The CDR3 sequence is 14 residues long. V lost 3 bases and J 0 bases, leaving 8 bases between the germline ends. Germline CDR1 and CDR2: LNHDA and SQIVND (reference sequence).

CDR3 in amino acids: CASSTPTPFRQGMAYGYTF. The CDR3 bases are TGTGCCAGTAGTACTCCAACCCCGTTCAGACAGGGAATGGCCTATGGCTACACCTTC. The chain links TRBV19 to TRBJ1-2; 7 positions match TRBD1. In germline, CDR1 is LNHDA, CDR2 SQIVND (reference sequence). The CDR3 runs to 19 residues. J was trimmed by 4 bases and V by 4 bases; bases with no gene match: 21.

This chain uses TRBV19 with TRBJ2-7; TRBD1 matches 12 bases. After removal of 6 bases from V and 6 bases from J, the junction contained 0 bases not matched to a gene. Per the germline V gene, CDR1 is LNHDA and CDR2 is SQIVND (reference sequence). The CDR3 runs 12 residues. The CDR3, as DNA: TGTGCCAGTAGGGGACAGGGGGCCGAGCAGTACTTC. Amino acid sequence: CASRGQGAEQYF.

A single count supports this clone. This chain joins TRBV10-3 and TRBJ1-2; D is uncertain. Trimming cost V 5 bases and J 6 bases, with 16 bases left between them. The CDR3 runs 14 residues. CDR1 is ENHRY, CDR2 SYGVKD, per germline. The CDR3 spells CAISNPGFTHGYTF. The CDR3 DNA reads TGTGCCATCAGTAATCCGGGATTTACTCATGGCTACACCTTC.

This clone occurred a few times. V is TRBV2 and J is TRBJ2-7, with TRBD1 identical over 11 bases. Trimming took 6 bases from V and 4 from J; bases not matched to a gene: 8. The CDR3 has 15 amino acids. CDR1 is SNHLY, CDR2 FYNNEI, per germline. CDR3 region: CASRVGQGAGYEQYF. Written as DNA, the CDR3 is TGTGCCAGCAGGGTCGGACAGGGGGCGGGGTACGAGCAGTACTTC. The full variable domain, completed using reference TRBV2 and TRBJ2-7, is EPEVTQTPSHQVTQMGQEVILRCVPISNHLYFYWYRQILGQKVEFLVSFYNNEISEKSEIFDDQFSVERPDGSNFTLKIRSTKLEDSAMYFCASRVGQGAGYEQYFGPGTRLTVT.